This T cell receptor (beta chain) appears in the sequencing data of a study of beta chain features in type 1 diabetes. Turning to the study itself: The examined sorted cells totaled around 100,000,000 across samples. Overall study findings and caveats: Patients with Type 1 diabetes showed moderately but significantly shorter TCRB CDR3s in all four CD4+ subsets. The naive, central memory and Treg TCRB repertoires of patients appeared to be more similar to one another than those of healthy donors.

Losses at the gene ends were 5 bases for V and 8 bases for J; bases not matched to a gene: 12. The germline CDR1 and CDR2 sequences are ENHRY and SYGVKD. The CDR3 loop spans 15 amino acids. Expressed TCRB transcripts were sequenced because the entire RNA isolate underwent reverse transcription. Here immunoSEQ multiplex PCR was the method, and the copy in TCRdb shows in-frame clones only, minus some. Here the sample spans about 290,000 clones, 7.5% to 9.5% being singletons. In this sample, this clone turned up a few times. Its antigen is currently unknown. The sequenced sample was central memory CD4+ T cells from blood. V gene TRBV10-3 combines with J gene TRBJ2-1, with 7 bases aligning to TRBD1. This clonotype was sampled from a young woman in good health. The chain's CDR3 is CAISRQGIGVDEQFF. Here the CDR3 DNA reads TGTGCCATCAGTAGACAGGGAATTGGGGTGGATGAGCAGTTCTTC.